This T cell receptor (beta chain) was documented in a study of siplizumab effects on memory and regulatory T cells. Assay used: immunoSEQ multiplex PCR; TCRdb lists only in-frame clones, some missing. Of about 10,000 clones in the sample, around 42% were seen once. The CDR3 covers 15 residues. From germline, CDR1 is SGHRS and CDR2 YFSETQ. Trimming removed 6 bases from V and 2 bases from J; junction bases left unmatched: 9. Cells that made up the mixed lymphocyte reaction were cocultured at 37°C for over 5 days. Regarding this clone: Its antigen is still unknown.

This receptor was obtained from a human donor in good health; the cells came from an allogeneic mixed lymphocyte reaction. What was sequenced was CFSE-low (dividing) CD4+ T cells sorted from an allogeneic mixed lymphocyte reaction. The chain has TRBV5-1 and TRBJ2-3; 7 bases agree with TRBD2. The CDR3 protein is CASTVGGTNTDTQYF. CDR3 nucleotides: TGCGCCAGCACTGTTGGCGGGACTAACACAGATACGCAGTATTTT.